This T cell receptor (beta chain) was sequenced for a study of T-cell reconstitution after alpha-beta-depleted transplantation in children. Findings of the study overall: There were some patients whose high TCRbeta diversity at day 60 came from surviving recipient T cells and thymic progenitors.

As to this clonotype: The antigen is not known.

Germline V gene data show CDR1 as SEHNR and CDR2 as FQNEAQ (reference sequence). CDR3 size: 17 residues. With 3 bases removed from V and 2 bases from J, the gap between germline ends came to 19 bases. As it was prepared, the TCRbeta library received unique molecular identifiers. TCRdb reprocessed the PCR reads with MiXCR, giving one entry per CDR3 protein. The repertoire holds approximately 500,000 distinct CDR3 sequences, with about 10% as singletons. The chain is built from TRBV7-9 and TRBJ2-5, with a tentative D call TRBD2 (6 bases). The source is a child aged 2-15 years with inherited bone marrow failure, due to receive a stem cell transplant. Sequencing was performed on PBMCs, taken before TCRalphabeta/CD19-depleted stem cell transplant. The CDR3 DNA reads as TGTGCCAGCAGCTTCCTCACAGCAGGAGGGCTACAAGAGACCCAGTACTTC. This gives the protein CASSFLTAGGLQETQYF.